The clone carrying this T cell receptor beta chain was seen more than once but under ten times. Its specificity is unknown. The entry originates in a study of human T cells and chemical hapten exposure. Across the study: Throughout the approximately 24-week study, diphenylcyclopropenone was applied weekly to the patients' scalps. Reading of the patch tests, which applied 0.01% DPC to the upper back, occurred at 6 days.

TCRdb reanalysed the RACE reads using MiXCR and keeps one entry per CDR3 protein. The data contain roughly 260,000 distinct CDR3 sequences, about 8.1% of them singletons. In germline, CDR1 is SGHTA, CDR2 FQGNSA. Trimming took off 6 bases at V and 0 bases at J, with 15 bases between the two ends. This CDR3 spans 16 amino acids. Findings and limits, study-wide: Once DPC sensitization occurred, TCRs above 1 in 1000 frequency showed no change.

Time point denoted: pre-sensitization, week 0. The sample's treatment: therapeutic diphenylcyclopropenone sensitization with weekly scalp DPC. Patches went on only after blood had been drawn each time. This material consisted of whole blood, taken in connection with sensitization to the hapten diphenylcyclopropenone (DPC). The chain recombines TRBV7-2 with TRBJ2-1; TRBD2 is a possible D gene (5 bases). The receptor was isolated from a woman between 35 and 50 years old with alopecia areata. Some clones in this sample may be carry-over from other donors' samples. CDR3 amino acids: CASREVFDPSYNEQFF. Here the CDR3 DNA reads TGTGCCAGCAGGGAGGTATTTGACCCCTCCTACAATGAGCAGTTCTTC.